The source of this TCR beta chain is a study of T cells expressing NK-cell markers. The CDR3 totals 17 residues. Germline assignment: CDR1 SGHRS and CDR2 YFSETQ. TCRdb re-called the 5' RACE reads, yielding one record per CDR3 amino acid sequence without DNA. The sample's table shows a few hundred thousand distinct CDR3 sequences. This TCR derives from a woman aged 45-60 years in good health. The V gene is TRBV5-1, the J gene TRBJ2-3; TCRdb proposes TRBD1, but this gene call is untestable without DNA. The sequencing input was blood T cells: a sorted CD56 or NKG2C T cell subset, CD4+ or CD8+ T cells, or bulk PBMC T cells (not recorded which). CDR3 protein: CASSIIHVGTSTDTQYF.